The entry below gives a single T cell receptor beta chain sequence along with its context. Its antigen remains undetermined. Base qualities were left out, and no much larger clone turns up one base away. This sample was taken from a study of blood T cells in healthy people across ages (dated by TCRdb to about 2015). Some background on the complete study: In model experiments, roughly one uniquely barcoded TCR beta cDNA molecule per two T cells was captured by template switching. Two additional independent replicas of 1 million unique cDNA reads from the same blood draw were analyzed for two donors (one aged 18 to 30 and one aged 80 or older). Four age groups were formed from the donors: young (average about 17 years), middle-aged (roughly 38), aged (more than 55) and long-lived (roughly 88). Donors of different ages were randomly distributed across sequencing lanes to avoid experimental bias. Using deep sequencing normalized with unique cDNA molecular identifiers, the study measured how TCR beta repertoire diversity changes with age.

Donors were 40 or so systemically healthy Caucasian individuals from Russia aged 6 to 90 years. About 10 milliliters of peripheral blood were collected from each donor into EDTA-treated Vacutainer tubes. Ficoll-Paque density-gradient centrifugation was used to isolate PBMCs, with at least 7 million per sample. Total RNA, at least 5 micrograms per sample, was extracted from PBMCs with Trizol reagent. For every donor, flow cytometry on a PBMC aliquot measured the percentage of naive CD45RAhigh/CD27high T cells. Results the study describes overall, beyond this receptor: Observed TCR beta diversity per million T cells fell roughly linearly with age, and a significant reduction was already apparent by age approximately 41. Estimates of total diversity from one million sequenced T cells were regarded as lower bounds and underestimates. Because profiling used bulk unsorted PBMCs, naive and antigen-experienced compartments could not be compared conclusively. Compared with the aged group, more naive CD4+ T cells, fewer expanded clones and increased TCR diversity were shown by the long-lived group, suggesting age selection. The percentage of naive T cells measured by flow cytometry correlated strongly with observed TCR beta diversity. Donor CMV infection status was unknown, potentially confounding age-related changes in expanded clonotypes.

The V end loses 2 bases and the J end loses 7 bases, and a stretch of 17 bases separates them. The CDR3 measures 15 amino acids from cysteine to phenylalanine. Of the read, only the CDR3 DNA is kept; its 45 bases are in frame from base 1. In the germline V gene, CDR1 corresponds to MNHEY and CDR2 to SVGAGI. Libraries were made using 5' RACE. Sequencing was carried out with an Illumina HiSeq 2500. A second PCR of roughly 7 to 11 cycles was run with a J-beta primer mix and a sample-barcoded 5' primer. A unique molecular identifier was introduced onto each TCR beta cDNA molecule by a template-switch 5' adaptor carrying 12 random nucleotides. At least 2.5 million CDR3-containing paired-end reads were obtained from each sample. All of the RNA was converted into first-strand cDNA using the Mint cDNA synthesis kit, with a TRBC-specific oligonucleotide serving as the primer. After uracil-DNA glycosylase treatment, a first 18-cycle PCR used universal primers M1SS and BC2_uni_R on all cDNA. Per the authors' processing: For normalization, 1 million high-quality reads were randomly selected from each sample, with every read carrying a distinct molecular identifier. Instead of being binned into consensus sequences, reads that shared molecular identifiers were thrown out. CDR3 identification, clonotype clustering and error correction used MiTCR with a Q25 quality threshold and the strictest error-elimination algorithm. Lower-bound total TCR beta diversity was estimated with a nonparametric unseen species model using Euler transformation. TCRdb reprocessing: public reads trimmed at Q25 with fastp, clones called with MiXCR, in-frame beta chains kept. Under each unique CDR3 protein, matching rows form one entry showing the most common genes and DNA. The V and J calls shown here were made by TCRdb, not taken from the authors' results. A total of around 990,000 distinct CDR3 sequences appear in this sample, 35% to 45% of them only once. Jointly, the top ten make up less than 15% of the sample.

The V and J genes are TRBV6-5 and TRBJ1-2, with a tentative D gene TRBD1 over 5 matching bases. The sample was blood. The TCR comes from a man between 18 and 29 years old in good health. Here is the DNA: TGTGCCAGCAGTTACGGAGGGACCGCTGGCGGTGGCTACACCTTC. This translates into CASSYGGTAGGGYTF.